Presented here are 27 T cell receptor beta chains from one specimen sequenced in a study of radiotherapy plus CTLA-4 blockade in lung cancer. TCRdb's table, derived via immunoSEQ multiplex PCR, lists solely in-frame clones and lacks some. The table includes about 97,000 clones, 65% to 75% detected once. The specimen was peripheral blood, collected from a patient treated with radiotherapy plus ipilimumab. The receptors were sampled from a human donor with non-small cell lung cancer who had a partial response to radiotherapy plus ipilimumab. Some clones in this sample may be carry-over from other donors' samples.

In the case of this clone: A read error may produce the germline difference seen at one junction end. The gene calls are TRBV18 and TRBJ2-7; tentatively, D is TRBD1 (5 bases). The CDR3 spans 14 residues. Per germline, CDR1 KGHSH and CDR2 LQKENI. This CDR3 is CAGSRAGHSYEQYF. CDR3 nucleotides: TGTGCCGGCTCACGGGCAGGGCATTCCTACGAGCAGTACTTC. Complete variable domain (other parts from reference TRBV18 and TRBJ2-7): NAGVMQNPRHLVRRRGQEARLRCSPMKGHSHVYWYRQLPEEGLKFMVYLQKENIIDESGMPKERFSAEFPKEGPSILRIQQVVRGDSAAYFCAGSRAGHSYEQYFGPGTRLTVT.

In this sample, this clone turned up once. This chain uses TRBV4-3 with TRBJ2-5, with 8 bases fitting TRBD2. The J segment lost 4 bases and the V segment lost 1 base, leaving 8 bases of the junction unmatched. Germline CDR1 and CDR2: LGHNA and YSLEER. The CDR3 is 16 residues long. The CDR3 loop is CASSQGQRGTLETQYF. CDR3 DNA: TGCGCCAGCAGCCAAGGGCAGCGGGGGACTCTAGAGACCCAGTACTTC.

This chain links TRBV5-4 with TRBJ2-7; the match to TRBD2 covers 16 bases. This CDR3 region has 18 residues. J gave up 4 bases and V 4 bases, and 11 bases lay outside the gene matches. Germline CDR1 is SGHNT and CDR2 is YYREEE (reference sequence). As DNA, the CDR3 is TGTGCCAGCAGCCCGGGACTAGCGGGAGGGCTTAGCGGTTACGAGCAGTACTTC. Translated: CASSPGLAGGLSGYEQYF.

The DNA of the CDR3 is TGTGCCAGCAGCTCGCCGGGACAGGGGTACACTGAAGCTTTCTTT. Its translation is CASSSPGQGYTEAFF. The rearrangement links TRBV5-6 to TRBJ1-1; 10 bases align to TRBD1. V gave up 3 bases and J gave up 3 bases; unmatched junction bases: 5. Germline V lookup: CDR1 SGHDT, CDR2 YYEEEE. This CDR3 is built from 15 residues.

This chain links TRBV6-4 with TRBJ1-1; perhaps TRBD1 as D (6 bases). V was shortened by 2 bases and J by 8 bases, with 12 bases between the two germline ends. CDR1 and CDR2 (germline): MRHNA, SNTAGT. The CDR3 is 13 amino acids. In DNA form, the CDR3 reads TGTGCCAGCAGTGACCAAACCGGGACAGAAGCTTTCTTT. It specifies CASSDQTGTEAFF.

The rearrangement joins TRBV28 to TRBJ1-2, with 8 nucleotides matching TRBD1. V was clipped by 5 bases and J by 4 bases; unmatched bases: 9. This CDR3 contains 15 residues. The germline V gene encodes CDR1 MDHEN and CDR2 SYDVKM. The chain's CDR3 is CASSVSFGTGYGYTF. The CDR3 DNA reads TGTGCCAGCAGTGTCTCGTTCGGGACAGGCTATGGCTACACCTTC.

This sequence joins TRBV4-1 and TRBJ2-1; 8 positions agree with TRBD2. CDR1 is MGHRA, CDR2 YSYEKL, per germline. The junction had 10 bases not matched to a gene; V was cut back by 1 base and J by 8 bases. This CDR3 spans 16 amino acids. The CDR3 region is CASSQVEGLASYEQFF. In nucleotides, the CDR3 is TGCGCCAGCAGCCAAGTTGAAGGACTAGCCAGCTATGAGCAGTTCTTC.

J is TRBJ2-5 and V is TRBV2; 7 bases match TRBD2. This CDR3 spans 14 amino acids. The germline V gene has CDR1 SNHLY and CDR2 FYNNEI. V lost 4 bases and J lost 4; bases outside the gene matches: 6. The DNA for the CDR3 is TGTGCCAGCAGTGTAAATCCGGGGGGAGAGACCCAGTACTTC. Translated, it gives CASSVNPGGETQYF.

The genes are TRBV19 and TRBJ1-5, with a possible D match to TRBD1 (5 bases). CDR3 length equals 15 residues. V was shortened by 7 bases and J by 0 bases, with 13 bases between the two germline ends. Germline lookup yields CDR1 LNHDA and CDR2 SQIVND (reference sequence). CDR3 sequence (DNA): TGTGCCAGTATGCAGGGAGGGTTTAGCAATCAGCCCCAGCATTTT. Its translation: CASMQGGFSNQPQHF.

The CDR3, as DNA: TGTGCCAGCAGCCAAGTAGGTGGGGGGTTGTCCTACAATGAGCAGTTCTTC. Protein sequence: CASSQVGGGLSYNEQFF. J is TRBJ2-1 and V is TRBV4-2, with D possibly being TRBD2 (6 bases). Germline lookup yields CDR1 LGHNA and CDR2 YNFKEQ. The CDR3 contains 17 residues. Trimming removed 1 base from V and 1 base from J, with 14 bases in between.

In DNA, the CDR3 is TGTGCCAGCAGGCCCGGACTTGCAGATACGCAGTATTTT. Its translation: CASRPGLADTQYF. The chain uses TRBV7-8 and TRBJ2-3; D perhaps matches TRBD2 (5 bases). There are 13 residues in the CDR3. Germline values: CDR1 SGHVS, CDR2 FQNEAQ. The germline V and J ends were trimmed by 6 bases and 4 bases, with 11 bases remaining between them.

This chain joins TRBV2 and TRBJ2-5; 7 positions match TRBD1. This CDR3 contains 14 residues. V lost 5 bases and J lost 5; bases outside the gene matches: 8. Germline CDR1 is SNHLY and CDR2 is FYNNEI. In DNA, the CDR3 is TGTGCCAGCAGTTCCGGACAGGTTCAGGAGACCCAGTACTTC. Protein product: CASSSGQVQETQYF.

This clone was counted once. The V call is TRBV18, the J call TRBJ1-1, with 8 bases lining up with TRBD1. Per germline, CDR1 KGHSH and CDR2 LQKENI. The junction had 11 bases not matched to a gene; V was cut back by 3 bases and J by 5 bases. CDR3 length: 16 residues. The CDR3 nucleotides are TGTGCCAGCTCACCTGGGGACAGGCCAATTGGAACTGAAGCTTTCTTT. It codes for CASSPGDRPIGTEAFF.

This clone turned up a few times. This chain uses TRBV6-6 with TRBJ1-1; D may be TRBD1 (6 bases). This CDR3 contains 13 residues. Germline CDR1 MNHNY, CDR2 SVGAGI (reference sequence). The ends were cut back, 4 bases at V and 2 bases at J, with 8 bases in the middle. The CDR3 protein is CASSSGVNTEAFF. The CDR3 DNA reads as TGTGCCAGCAGTTCAGGGGTCAACACTGAAGCTTTCTTT.

In its sample, this clone was seen once. The J gene is TRBJ1-1, the V gene TRBV15; no reliable D call. The CDR3 is 16 amino acids. The germline V and J ends were trimmed by 0 bases and 4 bases, with 15 bases remaining between them. Germline loops: CDR1 LNHNV, CDR2 YYDKDF (reference sequence). Written as DNA, the CDR3 is TGTGCCACCAGCAGAGATCTCGGAGGGCGGCTCACTGAAGCTTTCTTT. As protein: CATSRDLGGRLTEAFF. Full variable domain (outside the CDR3, taken from reference TRBV15 and TRBJ1-1): DAMVIQNPRYQVTQFGKPVTLSCSQTLNHNVMYWYQQKSSQAPKLLFHYYDKDFNNEADTPDNFQSRRPNTSFCFLDIRSPGLGDTAMYLCATSRDLGGRLTEAFFGQGTRLTVV.

This clone was seen a few times. The DNA of the CDR3 is TGTGCCAGTACAGGACTGCTGTATAGCAATCAGCCCCAGCATTTT. Translation gives CASTGLLYSNQPQHF. The chain has TRBV19 and TRBJ1-5; D not certain. V shed 7 bases and J shed 0 bases, with 13 bases lying between them. Germline V CDR1 and CDR2: LNHDA, SQIVND (reference sequence). The length of the CDR3 is 15 residues. Together with reference TRBV19 and TRBJ1-5, the CDR3 gives the full variable domain: DGGITQSPKYLFRKEGQNVTLSCEQNLNHDAMYWYRQDPGQGLRLIYYSQIVNDFQKGDIAEGYSVSREKKESFPLTVTSAQKNPTAFYLCASTGLLYSNQPQHFGDGTRLSIL.

This clone was recorded once. This chain connects TRBV19 to TRBJ2-1; tentative D call: TRBD1 (6 bases). Germline assignment: CDR1 LNHDA and CDR2 SQIVND (reference sequence). The CDR3 covers 14 residues. Trimming stripped 7 bases from V and 6 bases from J, with 16 bases between. The CDR3 DNA follows: TGTGCCAGTACTCCTACAGGGTTCCGCAATGAGCAGTTCTTC. Translating it yields CASTPTGFRNEQFF.

Written as DNA, the CDR3 is TGTGCCAGCAGCCGTAGCGGGGGGACCACAGATACGCAGTATTTT. This encodes CASSRSGGTTDTQYF. The V call is TRBV6-6, the J call TRBJ2-3, with TRBD2 matching over 10 bases. Trimming took 6 bases from V and 2 from J; bases not matched to a gene: 5. The germline V gene has CDR1 MNHNY and CDR2 SVGAGI (reference sequence). The CDR3 is 15 amino acids.

The chain carries TRBV19 and TRBJ1-4; 11 nucleotides line up with TRBD1. V lost 3 bases, J lost 7 bases, and 7 bases stayed unmatched. This CDR3 region has 16 residues. Per the germline V gene, CDR1 is LNHDA and CDR2 is SQIVND (reference sequence). CDR3 residues: CASSIGGTGGREKLFF. CDR3 nucleotides: TGTGCCAGTAGTATTGGGGGGACAGGGGGACGTGAAAAACTGTTTTTT.

This sequence joins TRBV27 and TRBJ2-7; tentative D call: TRBD1 (5 bases). This CDR3 contains 16 residues. Per germline, CDR1 MNHEY and CDR2 SMNVEV (reference sequence). V was clipped by 1 base and J by 5 bases, with 18 bases between them. CDR3 protein: CASSLWAGQGGNEQYF. The CDR3 DNA follows: TGTGCCAGCAGTTTATGGGCCGGGCAGGGCGGAAACGAGCAGTACTTC.

The rearrangement joins TRBV7-2 to TRBJ1-1, with a tentative D call TRBD1 (5 bases). The CDR3 sequence is 16 residues long. V was pared by 3 bases and J by 1 base, with 15 bases between. CDR1 SGHTA and CDR2 FQGNSA come from the germline V gene. The CDR3 DNA reads as TGTGCCAGCAGCTTCAGGTCGGGCGGGGGGAACACTGAAGCTTTCTTT. It codes for CASSFRSGGGNTEAFF.

The V gene is TRBV18, the J gene TRBJ1-4, with a weak D call TRBD1 (6 bases). CDR3 length: 17 residues. Between the trimmed V and J ends, which lost 3 bases and 6 bases, there was a span of 20 bases. The germline V gene encodes CDR1 KGHSH and CDR2 LQKENI. CDR3 DNA sequence: TGTGCCAGCTCACCCCTCGGGGGGGGCGCAGAGTATGAAAAACTGTTTTTT. Residues: CASSPLGGGAEYEKLFF.

The J gene is TRBJ2-6, the V gene TRBV5-1, with 9 bases identical to TRBD1. This CDR3 has 19 amino acids. The trim removed 4 bases at V and 0 bases at J, leaving 11 bases unmatched. Germline lookup yields CDR1 SGHRS and CDR2 YFSETQ. The CDR3 DNA sequence: TGCGCCAGCAGCATGGGGGCTCGGACAGGGGTCTCTGGGGCCAACGTCCTGACTTTC. It codes for CASSMGARTGVSGANVLTF.

The gene calls are TRBV6-6 and TRBJ1-2; TRBD1 matches at 9 bases. Trimming cost V 4 bases and J 7 bases; bases outside gene matches: 10. Germline CDR1 is MNHNY and CDR2 is SVGAGI (reference sequence). The CDR3 has 15 amino acids. The CDR3 DNA reads TGTGCCAGCAGTTCCCCCGGGACAGGGAGTTCTGGCTACACCTTC. Protein: CASSSPGTGSSGYTF.

This sequence joins TRBV2 and TRBJ1-1; 10 bases map to TRBD1. CDR1 SNHLY and CDR2 FYNNEI come from the germline V gene. CDR3 length equals 15 residues. V shed 7 bases, J shed 4 bases, and the junction held 9 bases outside the gene matches. The CDR3: CASNDVTGGLTEAFF. CDR3 bases: TGTGCCAGCAACGATGTGACAGGGGGCCTCACTGAAGCTTTCTTT. The variable domain in full, with the rest retrieved from reference TRBV2 and TRBJ1-1, is EPEVTQTPSHQVTQMGQEVILRCVPISNHLYFYWYRQILGQKVEFLVSFYNNEISEKSEIFDDQFSVERPDGSNFTLKIRSTKLEDSAMYFCASNDVTGGLTEAFFGQGTRLTVV.

This sequence joins TRBV5-8 and TRBJ2-1; 8 positions agree with TRBD2. Germline V gene data show CDR1 as SGHTS and CDR2 as YDEGEE. The CDR3 extends over 15 amino acids. V shed 2 bases, J shed 8 bases, and the junction held 9 bases outside the gene matches. This CDR3 reads CASSFTGRAYHEQFF. The CDR3, as DNA: TGTGCCAGCAGCTTTACCGGGAGGGCCTATCATGAGCAGTTCTTC. The full variable domain, in which reference TRBV5-8 and TRBJ2-1 provide the parts outside the CDR3, is EAGVTQSPTHLIKTRGQQATLRCSPISGHTSVYWYQQALGLGLQFLLWYDEGEERNRGNFPPRFSGRQFPNYSSELNVNALELEDSALYLCASSFTGRAYHEQFFGPGTRLTVL.

The chain uses TRBV28 and TRBJ2-1; 11 positions agree with TRBD2. CDR3 length: 16 amino acids. The V gene's germline CDR1 is MDHEN and CDR2 SYDVKM. V lost 4 bases and J lost 8; bases outside the gene matches: 10. CDR3 region: CASSSPTSGRLDEQFF. DNA of the CDR3: TGTGCCAGCAGTTCGCCCACTAGCGGGAGATTGGATGAGCAGTTCTTC.